The 10 T cell receptor beta chains below were found in one sample sequenced in a study of blood T cell repertoires in COVID-19. Generated by immunoSEQ multiplex PCR, the TCRdb table keeps only in-frame clones and is missing some. Here the sample spans roughly 140,000 clones, about 86% being singletons. Sequenced input: peripheral blood. The receptors here all came from a woman between 40 and 55 years old with acute or convalescent COVID-19.

This clone was seen a few times. The chain combines TRBV28 with TRBJ1-1; D is ambiguous. Trimming stripped 7 bases from V and 0 bases from J, with 12 bases between. Germline loops: CDR1 MDHEN, CDR2 SYDVKM. There are 14 residues in the CDR3. The CDR3 sequence: CASNSQSVNTEAFF. The DNA for the CDR3 is TGTGCCAGCAATTCCCAGAGCGTGAACACTGAAGCTTTCTTT.

This sequence joins TRBV3-1 (or the pseudogene TRBV3-2) and TRBJ2-5, with D maybe TRBD2 (5 bases). Trimming pared 2 bases from V and 4 bases from J, leaving 11 bases between. The CDR3 loop spans 14 amino acids. Germline V lookup: CDR1 LGHDT, CDR2 YNNKEL (reference sequence). CDR3 in amino acids: CASSQWGEGETQYF. The CDR3 DNA follows: TGTGCCAGCAGCCAATGGGGAGAGGGAGAGACCCAGTACTTC.

This clone was picked up a small number of times. The genes are TRBV24-1 and TRBJ2-3; 10 nucleotides line up with TRBD1. After removal of 2 bases from V and 6 bases from J, the junction contained 4 bases not matched to a gene. The CDR3 spans 15 residues. Germline CDR1 and CDR2: KGHDR and SFDVKD. For the CDR3, the DNA is TGTGCCACCAGTGATTGGGGACAGGGGATGGATACGCAGTATTTT. Residues: CATSDWGQGMDTQYF.

This CDR3 is CASSLRLAGVNTDTQYF. The CDR3 coding sequence is TGTGCCAGCAGTTTAAGACTAGCGGGAGTGAACACAGATACGCAGTATTTT. The chain recombines TRBV27 with TRBJ2-3, with 12 positions matching TRBD2. Germline V CDR1 and CDR2: MNHEY, SMNVEV (reference sequence). The CDR3 has 17 residues. The trim removed 2 bases at V and 2 bases at J, leaving 5 bases unmatched.

V usage is TRBV25-1 and J usage is TRBJ1-1; D not certain. Between the trimmed V and J ends, which lost 8 bases and 6 bases, there was a span of 10 bases. The CDR3 sequence is 11 residues long. CDR1 and CDR2 (germline): MGHDK, SYGVNS. The CDR3 DNA follows: TGTGCCAGCCGTTGGAGCCCTGAAGCTTTCTTT. It codes for CASRWSPEAFF.

The chain couples TRBV19 to TRBJ1-5; possibly TRBD1 for D (6 bases). The CDR3 spans 14 residues. From germline, CDR1 is LNHDA and CDR2 SQIVND (reference sequence). V lost 6 bases to trimming and J lost 4 bases, with 13 bases between them. CDR3 protein: CASRAQGQNQPQHF. As DNA, the CDR3 is TGTGCCAGTAGGGCCCAGGGGCAAAATCAGCCCCAGCATTTT. Supplemented by reference TRBV19 and TRBJ1-5, the full variable domain reads DGGITQSPKYLFRKEGQNVTLSCEQNLNHDAMYWYRQDPGQGLRLIYYSQIVNDFQKGDIAEGYSVSREKKESFPLTVTSAQKNPTAFYLCASRAQGQNQPQHFGDGTRLSIL.

V and J are TRBV5-1 and TRBJ2-2; 7 positions agree with TRBD1. Germline CDR1 and CDR2: SGHRS and YFSETQ. This CDR3 region has 14 residues. V dropped 2 bases and J dropped 3; count of bases not matched to a gene: 1. Here the CDR3 DNA reads TGCGCCAGCAGCTTTACAGGGGACACCGGGGAGCTGTTTTTT. It specifies CASSFTGDTGELFF.

The chain uses TRBV7-9 and TRBJ1-6; 9 bases line up with TRBD1. The junction had 8 bases not matched to a gene; V was cut back by 4 bases and J by 7 bases. The CDR3 has 16 amino acids. The germline CDR1 and CDR2 sequences are SEHNR and FQNEAQ (reference sequence). Here the CDR3 DNA reads TGTGCCAGCAGCTCCCTAGGGACAGGGAGGAATTCACCCCTCCACTTT. This encodes CASSSLGTGRNSPLHF.

A few counts support this clone. V gene TRBV2 combines with J gene TRBJ1-2, with 7 bases identical to TRBD1. V shed 5 bases and J 4 bases; nucleotides not matched to a gene: 7. The CDR3 has 14 amino acids. Looked up from germline, CDR1 is SNHLY and CDR2 is FYNNEI. The CDR3 here is CASSRRQGTYGYTF. The CDR3 region has the DNA TGTGCCAGCAGTCGTAGACAGGGTACCTATGGCTACACCTTC.

The chain is built from TRBV15 and TRBJ1-2, with TRBD1 matching over 8 bases. The CDR3 extends over 15 amino acids. Germline loops: CDR1 LNHNV, CDR2 YYDKDF (reference sequence). Trimming took 0 bases from V and 5 from J; bases not matched to a gene: 5. The CDR3 DNA reads as TGTGCCACCAGCAGAGATAGGGGACAGGCTTATGGCTACACCTTC. The encoded protein is CATSRDRGQAYGYTF.